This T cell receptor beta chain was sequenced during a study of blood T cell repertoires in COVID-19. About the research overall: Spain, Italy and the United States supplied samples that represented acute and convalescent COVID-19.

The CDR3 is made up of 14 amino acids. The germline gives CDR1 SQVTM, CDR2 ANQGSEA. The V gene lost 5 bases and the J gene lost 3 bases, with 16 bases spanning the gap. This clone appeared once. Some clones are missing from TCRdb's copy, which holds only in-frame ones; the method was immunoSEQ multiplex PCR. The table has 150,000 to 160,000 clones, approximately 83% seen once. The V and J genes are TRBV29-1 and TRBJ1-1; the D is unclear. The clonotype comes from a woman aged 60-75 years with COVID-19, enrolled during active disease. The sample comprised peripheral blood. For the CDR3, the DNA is TGCAGCGTTCCCCGGGCGGGAGGGTACACTGAAGCTTTCTTT. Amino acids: CSVPRAGGYTEAFF.